A single sample gave rise to the 26 T cell receptor beta chains below, sequenced in a study of T cell clusters in autoimmune cytopenias (dated by TCRdb to between 2018 and 2021). Each sample's TRB amplification started from approximately 240 ng of peripheral blood genomic DNA, which corresponds to roughly 38,000 genome equivalents. Data came from an Illumina MiSeq. Multiplex PCR with a touch-down protocol amplified TRB rearrangements, with the TRB-A and TRB-B primer pools combined in a single tube. TCRdb reprocessed the raw reads; every CDR3 protein sequence is a single record, and DNA is not supplied. The sample's own table lists some 6,000 distinct CDR3 sequences. 2.5% to 3% of the sample comes from the top ten. This sample was also put to use in a study of T cell repertoires in aging, cancer and after chemotherapy.

Input material: peripheral blood. The receptors come from a human donor in good health.

This clonotype is classed as medium-sized by frequency. V gene TRBV19 combines with J gene TRBJ1-2. CDR3 length: 14 amino acids. Per the germline V gene, CDR1 is LNHDA and CDR2 is SQIVND (reference sequence). CDR3 region: CASSSPPTYYGYTF.

This clonotype is deemed medium-sized by its frequency. The rearrangement joins TRBV19 to TRBJ1-1; the D gene TCRdb calls, TRBD1, cannot be checked with no DNA. Germline V gene data show CDR1 as LNHDA and CDR2 as SQIVND (reference sequence). The CDR3 is 15 residues long. The CDR3 protein is CASSPTYQGNTEAFF.

The chain has TRBV12-3 or TRBV12-4 and TRBJ1-3. The CDR3 sequence is 15 residues long. The CDR3 sequence: CASSLYRYSGNTIYF.

Its frequency marks this clonotype as medium-sized. The chain uses TRBV5-6 and TRBJ1-2; TCRdb calls TRBD1, which cannot be checked without DNA. The germline V gene encodes CDR1 SGHDT and CDR2 YYEEEE. The CDR3 extends over 15 amino acids. CDR3 sequence: CASSFNPGTGRGYTF.

The J gene is TRBJ2-1, the V gene TRBV5-8; TCRdb selects TRBD1, and the lack of DNA leaves this call unchecked. Germline CDR1 reads SGHTS; CDR2 reads YDEGEE. The CDR3 has 12 amino acids. CDR3 sequence reads: CASTNRAARQFF.

This sequence joins TRBV10-3 and TRBJ2-6. Germline CDR1 and CDR2: ENHRY and SYGVKD. The CDR3 length is 12 residues. The CDR3 reads CAISSGANVLTF.

In terms of frequency, this clonotype is medium-sized. J is TRBJ1-2 and V is TRBV6-1; TCRdb calls TRBD1, which cannot be checked without DNA. Germline-derived CDR1 and CDR2 are MNHNS and SASEGT. CDR3 length: 15 amino acids. This CDR3 reads CASSEASGANYGYTF.

V and J are TRBV27 and TRBJ2-5; TCRdb calls TRBD1, which cannot be checked without DNA. The CDR3 covers 12 residues. Germline CDR1 and CDR2: MNHEY and SMNVEV (reference sequence). This chain's CDR3 is CASRSTGETQYF.

CDR3 loop: CASSGPLETQYF. V usage is TRBV7-6 and J usage is TRBJ2-5; the D call from TCRdb, TRBD1, cannot be confirmed without DNA. CDR3 length: 12 residues. Germline V lookup: CDR1 SGHVS, CDR2 FNYEAQ. Full variable domain (rest looked up from reference TRBV7-6 and TRBJ2-5): GAGVSQSPRYKVTKRGQDVALRCDPISGHVSLYWYRQALGQGPEFLTYFNYEAQQDKSGLPNDRFSAERPEGSISTLTIQRTEQRDSAMYRCASSGPLETQYFGPGTRLLVL.

This chain uses TRBV13 with TRBJ1-1; the D call from TCRdb, TRBD1, cannot be confirmed without DNA. This CDR3 comprises 15 residues. CDR1 and CDR2 (germline): PRHDT, FYEKMQ (reference sequence). The CDR3: CASISLSQGGNEAFF. The variable domain in full, with the rest retrieved from reference TRBV13 and TRBJ1-1, is AAGVIQSPRHLIKEKRETATLKCYPIPRHDTVYWYQQGPGQDPQFLISFYEKMQSDKGSIPDRFSAQQFSDYHSELNMSSLELGDSALYFCASISLSQGGNEAFFGQGTRLTVV.

The chain carries TRBV20-1 and TRBJ2-1; TCRdb calls TRBD2, which cannot be checked without DNA. This CDR3 comprises 15 residues. Per the germline V gene, CDR1 is DFQATT and CDR2 is SNEGSKA (reference sequence). The CDR3 loop reads CSARDTLAGANEQFF.

The chain employs TRBV20-1 and TRBJ2-3. CDR3 size: 16 residues. The germline V gene has CDR1 DFQATT and CDR2 SNEGSKA (reference sequence). This chain's CDR3 is CSARDRIGTSTDTQYF.

This chain links TRBV27 with TRBJ1-1; TCRdb calls TRBD1, which cannot be checked without DNA. Germline lookup yields CDR1 MNHEY and CDR2 SMNVEV (reference sequence). The CDR3 runs to 14 residues. CDR3 amino acids: CASSLYGKNTEAFF.

This clonotype is deemed medium-sized by its frequency. V and J are TRBV6-5 and TRBJ2-2; without DNA, the TCRdb call of TRBD1 cannot be checked. Germline V gene lookup returns CDR1 MNHEY and CDR2 SVGAGI. CDR3 size: 14 residues. CDR3: CASSPTDSPGELFF.

V is TRBV14 and J is TRBJ2-5; TCRdb outputs TRBD2, but without DNA this stays unchecked. The CDR3 spans 14 residues. From germline, CDR1 is SGHDN and CDR2 FVKESK. CDR3 sequence reads: CASSQDVRGETQYF.

The rearrangement joins TRBV24-1 to TRBJ2-7; as DNA is missing, the TRBD1 call by TCRdb cannot be tested. The CDR3 has 14 residues. In germline, CDR1 is KGHDR, CDR2 SFDVKD. The CDR3 loop reads CATSDPRAGFEQYF.

Considering frequency, this clonotype is medium-sized. The CDR3 reads CASSPDTEAFF. This chain uses TRBV19 with TRBJ1-1. Germline CDR1 is LNHDA and CDR2 is SQIVND (reference sequence). This CDR3 contains 11 residues.

This clonotype counts as medium-sized (0.01 to 0.1%) by frequency. The chain employs TRBV5-4 and TRBJ2-1; TCRdb's D gene call, TRBD2, goes unchecked for lack of DNA. Germline V gives CDR1 SGHNT, CDR2 YYREEE (reference sequence). CDR3 length: 15 residues. CDR3 residues: CASSLEQRGVDEQFF. Using reference TRBV5-4 and TRBJ2-1 for the parts outside the CDR3, the full variable domain is ETGVTQSPTHLIKTRGQQVTLRCSSQSGHNTVSWYQQALGQGPQFIFQYYREEENGRGNFPPRFSGLQFPNYSSELNVNALELDDSALYLCASSLEQRGVDEQFFGPGTRLTVL.

This sequence joins TRBV6-1 and TRBJ1-6; TCRdb reports TRBD1, a call that lacks DNA to check it against. The germline gives CDR1 MNHNS, CDR2 SASEGT. The CDR3 has 15 residues. Here the CDR3 reads CASRVDRAYNSPLHF.

The rearrangement links TRBV19 to TRBJ1-1; the TRBD1 assignment by TCRdb is unverifiable without DNA. The germline CDR1 and CDR2 sequences are LNHDA and SQIVND (reference sequence). CDR3 length equals 21 residues. The CDR3 sequence: CASMGLGVGTGGREPNTEAFF.

Considering frequency, this clonotype is medium-sized. The chain is built from TRBV6-6 and TRBJ2-7. The CDR3 runs 13 residues. Per the germline V gene, CDR1 is MNHNY and CDR2 is SVGAGI (reference sequence). The CDR3 sequence is CASSSTVDYEQYF.

Measured by frequency, this clonotype is medium-sized (0.01 to 0.1%). The V and J genes are TRBV7-6 and TRBJ2-5; the TCRdb call, TRBD2, lacks DNA for checking. Germline V gene data show CDR1 as SGHVS and CDR2 as FNYEAQ. The CDR3 runs 15 residues. The CDR3: CASSFWNSVQETQYF.

This sequence joins TRBV29-1 and TRBJ1-1; the TCRdb D gene call, TRBD1, has no DNA to confirm it. The CDR3 contains 13 residues. Germline V gene lookup returns CDR1 SQVTM and CDR2 ANQGSEA. The CDR3 here is CSALGQGLTEAFF.

Frequency places this clonotype as medium-sized. CDR3 protein: CASSPKRGDEQFF. V is TRBV6-6 and J is TRBJ2-1; TCRdb indicates TRBD2, and absent DNA this call remains unverified. The CDR3 runs to 13 residues. The germline CDR1 and CDR2 sequences are MNHNY and SVGAGI (reference sequence).

Measured by frequency, this clonotype is medium-sized. The chain employs TRBV5-3 and TRBJ2-5. TRBV5-3 has ORF status, its function being uncertain. This CDR3 has 12 amino acids. The CDR3 loop is CARSLARETQYF.

The chain has TRBV6-2 or TRBV6-3 and TRBJ1-2; TCRdb names TRBD1, which stays unverified in the absence of DNA. Germline V gene lookup returns CDR1 MNHEY and CDR2 SVGEGT. This CDR3 has 14 residues. CDR3 sequence reads: CASSYLGQGGGYTF.